These 23 T cell receptor beta chains originate from one sample sequenced in a study of PD-L1 blockade in urothelial cancer. Assay: immunoSEQ multiplex PCR; the TCRdb copy retains only in-frame clones and omits some. Altogether under 40,000 clones are present, 82% being singletons, with the ten largest covering 3% to 4.5%. Here the sequenced sample was PBMCs, taken around atezolizumab (anti-PD-L1) treatment. The receptors were gathered from an older man with urothelial cancer.

This chain uses TRBV4-3 with TRBJ2-2, with 11 bases matching TRBD2. The germline CDR1 and CDR2 sequences are LGHNA and YSLEER. V was pared by 0 bases and J by 6 bases, with 9 bases of the junction left unmatched. The CDR3 runs to 18 residues. CDR3 nucleotide sequence: TGCGCCAGCAGCCAAGATATAACTAGCGGGAGCGACTCCGGGGAGCTGTTTTTT. Its translation: CASSQDITSGSDSGELFF.

This clone was observed a handful of times. The rearrangement uses TRBV19 and TRBJ2-1, with TRBD2 as a possible D gene (5 bases). V was trimmed by 5 bases and J by 5 bases, leaving 13 bases between them. This CDR3 is 14 amino acids long. Looked up from germline, CDR1 is LNHDA and CDR2 is SQIVND (reference sequence). The CDR3 DNA reads as TGTGCCAGTAGTGCACCCGGGATCCACAATGAGCAGTTCTTC. Its translation: CASSAPGIHNEQFF. Drawing the rest from reference TRBV19 and TRBJ2-1, the complete variable domain is DGGITQSPKYLFRKEGQNVTLSCEQNLNHDAMYWYRQDPGQGLRLIYYSQIVNDFQKGDIAEGYSVSREKKESFPLTVTSAQKNPTAFYLCASSAPGIHNEQFFGPGTRLTVL.

The V gene is TRBV28, the J gene TRBJ2-5; 9 positions agree with TRBD1. This CDR3 is 16 amino acids long. The junction had 13 bases not matched to a gene; V was cut back by 6 bases and J by 5 bases. Germline V gene sequence: CDR1 MDHEN, CDR2 SYDVKM. CDR3: CASSQGTGSFGETQYF. The CDR3 DNA sequence: TGTGCCAGCAGCCAAGGGACAGGGAGCTTTGGGGAGACCCAGTACTTC.

The chain uses TRBV13 and TRBJ2-2; the match to TRBD2 covers 15 bases. V shed 4 bases, J shed 6 bases, and the junction held 6 bases outside the gene matches. Germline values: CDR1 PRHDT, CDR2 FYEKMQ (reference sequence). The CDR3 is 17 residues long. CDR3 sequence reads: CASSSRTSGGASGELFF. The CDR3 coding sequence is TGTGCCAGCAGCTCCCGGACTAGCGGGGGGGCTTCCGGGGAGCTGTTTTTT. The variable domain in full, with the rest retrieved from reference TRBV13 and TRBJ2-2, is AAGVIQSPRHLIKEKRETATLKCYPIPRHDTVYWYQQGPGQDPQFLISFYEKMQSDKGSIPDRFSAQQFSDYHSELNMSSLELGDSALYFCASSSRTSGGASGELFFGEGSRLTVL.

The chain has TRBV28 and TRBJ1-2; a possible D gene is TRBD1 (5 bases). V was cut by 5 bases and J by 4 bases, with 14 bases left in between. Germline V gene data show CDR1 as MDHEN and CDR2 as SYDVKM. This CDR3 has 14 amino acids. CDR3 nucleotides: TGTGCCAGCAGTGCCATCCACAGGACCTATGGCTACACCTTC. Translated, it gives CASSAIHRTYGYTF.

The chain links TRBV27 to TRBJ2-1, with TRBD2 identical over 9 bases. CDR1 MNHEY and CDR2 SMNVEV come from the germline V gene (reference sequence). J was trimmed by 7 bases and V by 5 bases; bases with no gene match: 9. The CDR3 contains 15 residues. DNA for the CDR3: TGTGCCAGCAGTCAGACTAGCGGAATGCTGAATGAGCAGTTCTTC. Protein product: CASSQTSGMLNEQFF.

The chain is built from TRBV5-4 and TRBJ1-1, with 7 bases that match TRBD1. V shed 6 bases and J 5 bases; nucleotides not matched to a gene: 13. The CDR3 contains 15 residues. CDR1 and CDR2 (germline): SGHNT, YYREEE (reference sequence). The CDR3: CASTYSRGSRTEAFF. The CDR3 DNA sequence: TGTGCCAGCACCTATTCCAGGGGGTCGAGGACTGAAGCTTTCTTT.

The chain employs TRBV15 and TRBJ1-2; no clear D gene. V lost 7 bases to trimming and J lost 3 bases, with 9 bases between them. Per the germline V gene, CDR1 is LNHNV and CDR2 is YYDKDF (reference sequence). This CDR3 contains 12 residues. The CDR3 loop is CATTGDHYGYTF. The CDR3 DNA reads as TGTGCCACCACCGGGGATCACTATGGCTACACCTTC.

V usage is TRBV5-6 and J usage is TRBJ1-1; D remains unclear. The CDR3 has 12 residues. V was shortened by 2 bases and J by 5 bases, with 7 bases between the two germline ends. Germline CDR1 SGHDT, CDR2 YYEEEE. The CDR3 DNA follows: TGTGCCAGCAGCTTCCGGGTTACTGAAGCTTTCTTT. It codes for CASSFRVTEAFF. Full variable domain (missing parts from reference TRBV5-6 and TRBJ1-1): DAGVTQSPTHLIKTRGQQVTLRCSPKSGHDTVSWYQQALGQGPQFIFQYYEEEERQRGNFPDRFSGHQFPNYSSELNVNALLLGDSALYLCASSFRVTEAFFGQGTRLTVV.

By sample share, this clone is medium-sized. V gene TRBV28 combines with J gene TRBJ2-7; 10 bases align to TRBD2. CDR3 size: 14 residues. Germline V lookup: CDR1 MDHEN, CDR2 SYDVKM. V lost 7 bases to trimming and J lost 2 bases; unmatched junction nucleotides: 5. The CDR3 region is CASMASGRAYEQYF. The CDR3 region has the DNA TGTGCCAGCATGGCCAGCGGGAGGGCCTACGAGCAGTACTTC.

The chain combines TRBV5-6 with TRBJ2-2; 12 nucleotides line up with TRBD2. The J segment lost 5 bases and the V segment lost 4 bases, leaving 15 bases of the junction unmatched. The V gene's germline CDR1 is SGHDT and CDR2 YYEEEE. This CDR3 contains 19 residues. The CDR3 DNA sequence: TGTGCCAGCAGCCGAAGGACTAGCGGGATTCCGAGGTGGACCGGGGAGCTGTTTTTT. It codes for CASSRRTSGIPRWTGELFF.

The CDR3 loop is CASSQEWEDEKLFF. The CDR3 DNA follows: TGTGCCAGCAGCCAAGAATGGGAGGATGAAAAACTGTTTTTT. The genes are TRBV4-2 and TRBJ1-4; no clear D gene. The CDR3 has 14 amino acids. V gave up 0 bases and J gave up 6 bases, with 8 bases separating them. Germline loops: CDR1 LGHNA, CDR2 YNFKEQ.

This clone was seen only once. The V call is TRBV7-2, the J call TRBJ2-5, with TRBD2 identical over 9 bases. Germline CDR1 is SGHTA and CDR2 is FQGNSA. The CDR3 consists of 15 residues. Trimming took 5 bases from V and 1 from J; bases not matched to a gene: 5. The CDR3 is CASSISSGAQETQYF. For the CDR3, the DNA is TGTGCCAGCAGCATATCTAGCGGGGCCCAAGAGACCCAGTACTTC.

The chain is built from TRBV5-1 and TRBJ1-4; TRBD1 aligns across 10 bases. Germline CDR1 and CDR2: SGHRS and YFSETQ. The ends lost 2 bases at V and 7 bases at J; junction bases unmatched: 14. The CDR3 has 18 amino acids. The CDR3 DNA follows: TGCGCCAGCAGCTTAGCGACGGGACAGGGGCGATTGGGTGAAAAACTGTTTTTT. Translating gives CASSLATGQGRLGEKLFF.

The CDR3 nucleotides read TGTGCCAGCAGTATCTATGAGCAGTTCTTC. Encoded protein: CASSIYEQFF. V and J are TRBV2 and TRBJ2-1, with no clear D. CDR3 length equals 10 residues. Per germline, CDR1 SNHLY and CDR2 FYNNEI. V was trimmed by 5 bases and J by 8 bases, leaving 4 bases between them. Drawing the rest from reference TRBV2 and TRBJ2-1, the complete variable domain is EPEVTQTPSHQVTQMGQEVILRCVPISNHLYFYWYRQILGQKVEFLVSFYNNEISEKSEIFDDQFSVERPDGSNFTLKIRSTKLEDSAMYFCASSIYEQFFGPGTRLTVL.

This clone has just a few counts. V usage is TRBV29-1 and J usage is TRBJ1-2; D remains unclear. Per germline, CDR1 SQVTM and CDR2 ANQGSEA. The CDR3 is 11 residues long. V was cut by 4 bases and J by 2 bases, with 5 bases left in between. Here the CDR3 DNA reads TGCAGCGTTGTACAGAACTATGGCTACACCTTC. It encodes CSVVQNYGYTF.

The chain links TRBV19 to TRBJ2-7; TRBD1 matches 10 bases. The germline CDR1 and CDR2 sequences are LNHDA and SQIVND (reference sequence). The CDR3 totals 15 residues. Trimming took 2 bases from V and 7 from J; bases not matched to a gene: 8. In nucleotides, the CDR3 is TGTGCCAGTAGTATACCCGGGACAGGGGCCCTGGAGCAGTACTTC. It codes for CASSIPGTGALEQYF.

As to this clone: Within the sample, other DNA sequences also encode this same CDR3. The V gene is TRBV25-1, the J gene TRBJ2-1; 7 bases map to TRBD2. J lost 7 bases, V lost 4 bases, and 10 bases had no gene match. Germline CDR1 and CDR2: MGHDK and SYGVNS. This CDR3 is built from 15 residues. The CDR3, as DNA: TGTGCCAGCAGTGCGGGCGGGAGACCAGGTAATGAGCAGTTCTTC. Protein: CASSAGGRPGNEQFF.

The V gene is TRBV5-4, the J gene TRBJ2-1, with 12 bases identical to TRBD1. This CDR3 region has 15 residues. CDR1 is SGHNT and CDR2 is YYREEE in the germline V gene (reference sequence). With V trimmed by 4 bases and J by 6 bases, 5 bases remained unmatched. The CDR3 region has the DNA TGTGCCAGCAGCGGGGGGACAGGGGGCACCAATGAGCAGTTCTTC. It yields the protein CASSGGTGGTNEQFF.

This chain uses TRBV10-3 with TRBJ2-2; 9 bases are a match to TRBD2. Germline V gene lookup returns CDR1 ENHRY and CDR2 SYGVKD. Losses at the gene ends were 0 bases for V and 4 bases for J; bases not matched to a gene: 9. The CDR3 runs 18 residues. Here the CDR3 DNA reads TGTGCCATCAGTGAGTCGCCGCTAGCGGGAACCCCCACCGGGGAGCTGTTTTTT. This translates into CAISESPLAGTPTGELFF.

DNA of the CDR3: TGTGCCAGCAGCCAGGAGACAGGGTATAACGGGGAGCTGTTTTTT. It codes for CASSQETGYNGELFF. V is TRBV4-2 and J is TRBJ2-2; 7 bases map to TRBD1. Trimming removed 3 bases from V and 7 bases from J; junction bases left unmatched: 8. The CDR3 length is 15 residues. Germline assignment: CDR1 LGHNA and CDR2 YNFKEQ.

This sequence joins TRBV18 and TRBJ2-5; 8 bases match TRBD1. V was pared by 6 bases and J by 1 base, with 7 bases of the junction left unmatched. CDR3 length equals 15 residues. Germline CDR1 reads KGHSH; CDR2 reads LQKENI. For the CDR3, the DNA is TGTGCCAGCTCCCTTAATACAGGGGGCCAAGAGACCCAGTACTTC. Translation gives CASSLNTGGQETQYF.

Notes on this clone: The sample carries other DNA sequences with the same CDR3. V usage is TRBV5-4 and J usage is TRBJ2-2; tentative D call: TRBD1 (5 bases). The germline V gene encodes CDR1 SGHNT and CDR2 YYREEE (reference sequence). Between the trimmed V and J ends, which lost 0 bases and 1 base, there was a span of 7 bases. The CDR3 length is 15 residues. The chain's CDR3 is CASSLGQGNTGELFF. The CDR3 DNA follows: TGTGCCAGCAGCTTGGGGCAGGGGAACACCGGGGAGCTGTTTTTT.